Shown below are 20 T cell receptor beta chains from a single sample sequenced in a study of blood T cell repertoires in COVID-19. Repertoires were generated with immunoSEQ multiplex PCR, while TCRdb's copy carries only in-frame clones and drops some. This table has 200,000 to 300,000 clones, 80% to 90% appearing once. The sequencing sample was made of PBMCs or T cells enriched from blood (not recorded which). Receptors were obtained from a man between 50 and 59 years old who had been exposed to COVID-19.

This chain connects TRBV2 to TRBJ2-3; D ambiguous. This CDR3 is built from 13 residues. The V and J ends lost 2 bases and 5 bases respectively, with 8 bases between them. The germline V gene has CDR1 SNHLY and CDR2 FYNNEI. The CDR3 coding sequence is TGTGCCAGCAGTGAACTAGAAGTAGATACGCAGTATTTT. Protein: CASSELEVDTQYF.

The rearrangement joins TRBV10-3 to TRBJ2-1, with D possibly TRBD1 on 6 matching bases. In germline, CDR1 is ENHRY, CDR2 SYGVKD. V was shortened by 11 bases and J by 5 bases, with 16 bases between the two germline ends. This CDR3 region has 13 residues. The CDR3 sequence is CALRLDRNNEQFF. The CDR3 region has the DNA TGTGCCTTACGATTGGACAGAAACAATGAGCAGTTCTTC.

The CDR3 protein is CASSSYPSGDLNYGYTF. The CDR3 DNA sequence: TGTGCCAGCTCATCCTACCCCTCAGGGGATTTAAACTATGGCTACACCTTC. This chain joins TRBV18 and TRBJ1-2, with TRBD1 as a possible D gene (6 bases). Trimming removed 5 bases at V and 2 bases at J, with 21 bases between. The CDR3 length is 17 residues. Germline CDR1 and CDR2: KGHSH and LQKENI. The whole variable domain, remainder taken from reference TRBV18 and TRBJ1-2, is NAGVMQNPRHLVRRRGQEARLRCSPMKGHSHVYWYRQLPEEGLKFMVYLQKENIIDESGMPKERFSAEFPKEGPSILRIQQVVRGDSAAYFCASSSYPSGDLNYGYTFGSGTRLTVV.

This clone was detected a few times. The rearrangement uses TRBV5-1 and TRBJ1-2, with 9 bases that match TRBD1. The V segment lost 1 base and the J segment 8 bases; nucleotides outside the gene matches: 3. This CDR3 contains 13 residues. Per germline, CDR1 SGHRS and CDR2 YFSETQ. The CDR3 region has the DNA TGCGCCAGCAGCTTGTGGACAGGGGACGGCTACACCTTC. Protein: CASSLWTGDGYTF.

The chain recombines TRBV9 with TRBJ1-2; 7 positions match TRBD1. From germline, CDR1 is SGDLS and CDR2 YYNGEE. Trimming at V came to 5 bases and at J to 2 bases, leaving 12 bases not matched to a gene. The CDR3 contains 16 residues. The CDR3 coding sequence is TGTGCCAGCAGTCTTACGCCCGGGACAGACAACTATGGCTACACCTTC. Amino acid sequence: CASSLTPGTDNYGYTF.

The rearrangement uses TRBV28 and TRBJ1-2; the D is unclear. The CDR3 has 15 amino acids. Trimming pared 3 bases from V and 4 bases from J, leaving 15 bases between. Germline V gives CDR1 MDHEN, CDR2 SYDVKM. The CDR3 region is CASSFSVGNGYGYTF. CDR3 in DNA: TGTGCCAGCAGTTTTTCCGTTGGCAATGGCTATGGCTACACCTTC.

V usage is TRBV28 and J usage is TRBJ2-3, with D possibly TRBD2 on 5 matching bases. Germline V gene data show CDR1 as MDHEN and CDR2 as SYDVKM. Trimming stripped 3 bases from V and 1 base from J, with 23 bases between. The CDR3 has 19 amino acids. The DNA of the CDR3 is TGTGCCAGCAGTTTGGTTCCGGGATTCCGGTCTGCCGGCACAGATACGCAGTATTTT. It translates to CASSLVPGFRSAGTDTQYF.

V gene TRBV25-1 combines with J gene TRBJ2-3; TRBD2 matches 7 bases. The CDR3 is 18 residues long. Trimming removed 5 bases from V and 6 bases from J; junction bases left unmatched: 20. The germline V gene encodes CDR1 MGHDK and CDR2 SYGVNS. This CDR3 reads CASSSSSGGGDVRDTQYF. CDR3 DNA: TGTGCCAGCAGTTCATCCTCGGGGGGTGGGGATGTTCGGGATACGCAGTATTTT.

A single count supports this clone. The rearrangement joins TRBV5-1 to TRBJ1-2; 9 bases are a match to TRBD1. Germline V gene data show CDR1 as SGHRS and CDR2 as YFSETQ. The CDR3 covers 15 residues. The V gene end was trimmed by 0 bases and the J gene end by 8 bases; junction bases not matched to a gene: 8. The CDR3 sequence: CASSLGAGTGKGYTF. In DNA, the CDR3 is TGCGCCAGCAGCTTGGGGGCCGGGACAGGGAAAGGCTACACCTTC.

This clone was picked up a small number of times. The CDR3 nucleotides read TGTGCCAGTAGTAAGGGACAGCCAAATCAGCCCCAGCATTTT. Protein: CASSKGQPNQPQHF. J is TRBJ1-5 and V is TRBV19; 7 nucleotides agree with TRBD1. Germline lookup yields CDR1 LNHDA and CDR2 SQIVND (reference sequence). The CDR3 is 14 amino acids. Losses at the gene ends were 4 bases for V and 4 bases for J; bases not matched to a gene: 4.

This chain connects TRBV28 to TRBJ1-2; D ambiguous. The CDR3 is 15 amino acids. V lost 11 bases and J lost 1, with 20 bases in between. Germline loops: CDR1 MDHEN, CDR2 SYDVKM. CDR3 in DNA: TGTGCCCTCGAGCCCCCGGGATCAAGTAACTATGGCTACACCTTC. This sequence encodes CALEPPGSSNYGYTF.

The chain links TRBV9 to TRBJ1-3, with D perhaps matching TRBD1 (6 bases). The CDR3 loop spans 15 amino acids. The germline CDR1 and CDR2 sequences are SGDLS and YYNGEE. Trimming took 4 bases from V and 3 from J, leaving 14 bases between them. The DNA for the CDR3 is TGTGCCAGCAGCCAAGATGGACAGTATGGAAACACCATATATTTT. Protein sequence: CASSQDGQYGNTIYF.

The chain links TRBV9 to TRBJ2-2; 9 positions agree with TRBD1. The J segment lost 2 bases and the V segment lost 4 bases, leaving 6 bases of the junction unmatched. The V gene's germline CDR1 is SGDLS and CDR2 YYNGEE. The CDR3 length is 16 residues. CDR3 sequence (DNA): TGTGCCAGCAGCTTATCGGGACAGGGAAACACCGGGGAGCTGTTTTTT. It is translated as CASSLSGQGNTGELFF.

Here the CDR3 reads CASSSQGTSGSDTQYF. In DNA, the CDR3 is TGTGCCAGCAGCTCCCAGGGGACTAGCGGGTCAGATACGCAGTATTTT. V is TRBV7-9 and J is TRBJ2-3, with 12 bases fitting TRBD2. The germline CDR1 and CDR2 sequences are SEHNR and FQNEAQ (reference sequence). Trimming removed 4 bases from V and 4 bases from J; junction bases left unmatched: 6. The CDR3 loop spans 16 amino acids.

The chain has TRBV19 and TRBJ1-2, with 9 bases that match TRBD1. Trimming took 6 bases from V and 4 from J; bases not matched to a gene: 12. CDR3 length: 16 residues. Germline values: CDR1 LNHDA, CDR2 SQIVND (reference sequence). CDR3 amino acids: CASSPGTGSLLYGYTF. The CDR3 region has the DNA TGTGCCAGTAGCCCTGGGACAGGGTCCCTTCTCTATGGCTACACCTTC.

The CDR3 loop reads CATSRDLAGKYSPLHF. CDR3 coding DNA: TGTGCCACCAGCAGAGATCTGGCAGGGAAGTATTCACCCCTCCACTTT. The chain recombines TRBV15 with TRBJ1-6, with TRBD1 as a possible D gene (5 bases). This CDR3 is built from 16 residues. The germline V gene encodes CDR1 LNHNV and CDR2 YYDKDF (reference sequence). Trimming shortened V by 0 bases and J by 8 bases, and 14 bases separated the two germline ends.

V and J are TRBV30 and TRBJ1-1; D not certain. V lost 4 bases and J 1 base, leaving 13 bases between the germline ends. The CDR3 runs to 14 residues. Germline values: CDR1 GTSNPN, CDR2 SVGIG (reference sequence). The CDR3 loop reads CAWNELLPNTEAFF. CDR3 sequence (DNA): TGTGCCTGGAACGAACTTCTCCCGAACACTGAAGCTTTCTTT.

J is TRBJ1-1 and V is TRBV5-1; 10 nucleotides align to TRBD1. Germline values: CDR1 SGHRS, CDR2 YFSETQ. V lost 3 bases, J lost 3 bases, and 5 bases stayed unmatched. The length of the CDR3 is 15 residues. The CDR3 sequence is CASSSPDRGYTEAFF. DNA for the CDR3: TGCGCCAGCAGCTCCCCGGACAGGGGGTACACTGAAGCTTTCTTT.

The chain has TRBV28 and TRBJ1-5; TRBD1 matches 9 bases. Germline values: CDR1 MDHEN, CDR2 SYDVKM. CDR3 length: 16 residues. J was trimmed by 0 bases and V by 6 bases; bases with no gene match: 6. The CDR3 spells CASSPDRGYSNQPQHF. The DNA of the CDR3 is TGTGCCAGCAGCCCAGACAGGGGGTATAGCAATCAGCCCCAGCATTTT.

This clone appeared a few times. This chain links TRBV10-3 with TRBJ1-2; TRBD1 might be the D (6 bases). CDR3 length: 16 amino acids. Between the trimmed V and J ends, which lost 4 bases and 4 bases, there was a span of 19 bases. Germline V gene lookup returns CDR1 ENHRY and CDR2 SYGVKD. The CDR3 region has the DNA TGTGCCATCAGTGTAGGGGGGGCAGGGGTCTCCTATGGCTACACCTTC. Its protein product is CAISVGGAGVSYGYTF.